This TCR beta chain was captured by sequencing in a study of pediatric ulcerative colitis. About the study: Disease was pancolitis in about 7 and left-sided in two, histology-confirmed.

General study findings and limits: Two rectal clonotypes were found only in ulcerative colitis patients, all of them. Rectal repertoires separated controls, mild-moderate and acute severe colitis.

The CDR3 totals 14 residues. V lost 4 bases and J 2 bases, leaving 10 bases between the germline ends. Germline lookup yields CDR1 SGHTA and CDR2 FQGNSA. TCRdb's copy holds only in-frame clones and misses some; the assay was immunoSEQ multiplex PCR. Of about 64,000 clones listed, about 86% were seen once; the top ten hold around 3.5%. Details on this clone: Its target is unknown.

The TCR originated in a boy younger than 18 with severe ulcerative colitis. J is TRBJ2-3 and V is TRBV7-2, with D unclear. Material for sequencing was blood. The DNA of the CDR3 is TGTGCCAGCAGCTACGTAACAAACACAGATACGCAGTATTTT. Protein: CASSYVTNTDTQYF.